This TCR beta chain appears in the sequencing data of a study of T cell changes during pregnancy in multiple sclerosis. CDR3 size: 15 residues. CDR1 is MNHEY and CDR2 is SMNVEV in the germline V gene (reference sequence). V was shortened by 7 bases and J by 5 bases, with 20 bases between the two germline ends. The assay was immunoSEQ multiplex PCR, and TCRdb's table has in-frame clones only and misses some. The sample shows roughly 40,000 clones, 85% to 95% of them seen only once. This specimen was CD4+ T cells from peripheral blood mononuclear cells, taken in the second trimester of pregnancy. The V and J genes are TRBV27 and TRBJ2-5; a possible D gene is TRBD2 (6 bases). The receptor was isolated from a female donor with multiple sclerosis, enrolled in a pregnancy study. CDR3 bases: TGTGCCAGCAAATGGGAACGGAGGGTACAGGAGACCCAGTACTTC. As protein: CASKWERRVQETQYF.